These 28 T cell receptor beta chains were all obtained from the same sample, sequenced in a study of blood T cell repertoires in COVID-19. Sequenced by immunoSEQ multiplex PCR; TCRdb stores in-frame clones only, minus some. This repertoire shows approximately 320,000 clones, over 85% found once; its top ten account for about 2.4%. What was sequenced was PBMCs or T cells enriched from blood (not recorded which). The receptor set was obtained from a man aged 55 to 70 who had recovered from COVID-19.

This chain joins TRBV7-6 and TRBJ2-1; D ambiguous. V gave up 2 bases and J gave up 0 bases, with 11 bases separating them. The germline CDR1 and CDR2 sequences are SGHVS and FNYEAQ. This CDR3 comprises 16 residues. The CDR3 nucleotides read TGTGCCAGCAGCTTAAACGTGCCCAGCTCCTACAATGAGCAGTTCTTC. Translated: CASSLNVPSSYNEQFF.

This chain uses TRBV30 with TRBJ1-6, with 7 bases matching TRBD1. V trimming: 2 bases; J trimming: 9 bases; junction bases outside the gene matches: 4. Germline lookup yields CDR1 GTSNPN and CDR2 SVGIG (reference sequence). There are 13 residues in the CDR3. CDR3 DNA: TGTGCCTGGAGTCTGGCAGGGGGTTCACCCCTCCACTTT. Translating gives CAWSLAGGSPLHF. The full variable domain, in which reference TRBV30 and TRBJ1-6 provide the parts outside the CDR3, is SQTIHQWPATLVQPVGSPLSLECTVEGTSNPNLYWYRQAAGRGLQLLFYSVGIGQISSEVPQNLSASRPQDRQFILSSKKLLLSDSGFYLCAWSLAGGSPLHFGNGTRLTVT.

This clone occurred once. The chain joins TRBV7-3 to TRBJ2-3; unclear D gene. Germline CDR1 reads SGHTA; CDR2 reads FQGTGA. Trimming took 5 bases from V and 0 from J, leaving 6 bases between them. The CDR3 runs to 13 residues. CDR3 amino acids: CASSRSSTDTQYF. The DNA of the CDR3 is TGTGCCAGCAGCCGGTCTAGCACAGATACGCAGTATTTT.

This clone is a singleton in its sample. The gene calls are TRBV12-5 and TRBJ2-7, with D tentatively TRBD1 (5 bases). Germline CDR1 is LGHNT and CDR2 is FRNRAP. V lost 3 bases and J lost 0, with 12 bases in between. The CDR3 runs 15 residues. The CDR3 loop reads CASGFRQGGSYEQYF. Here the CDR3 DNA reads TGTGCTAGTGGTTTTAGGCAGGGTGGCTCCTACGAGCAGTACTTC.

The chain employs TRBV6-4 and TRBJ2-1; 10 bases line up with TRBD1. The CDR3 covers 15 residues. V gave up 6 bases and J gave up 2 bases; unmatched junction bases: 4. CDR1 and CDR2 from the germline V gene are MRHNA and SNTAGT. The CDR3 here is CASSLDRGPYNEQFF. CDR3 DNA sequence: TGTGCCAGCAGCCTAGACAGGGGGCCCTACAATGAGCAGTTCTTC.

This chain uses TRBV7-6 with TRBJ2-7, with D unclear. This CDR3 has 13 residues. Germline V lookup: CDR1 SGHVS, CDR2 FNYEAQ. Trimming removed 0 bases from V and 3 bases from J, with 6 bases in between. CDR3 nucleotides: TGTGCCAGCAGCTTAGCGGCAGACTACGAGCAGTACTTC. The encoded protein is CASSLAADYEQYF.

The chain uses TRBV30 and TRBJ1-3, with unresolved D. Germline CDR1 and CDR2: GTSNPN and SVGIG (reference sequence). The length of the CDR3 is 13 residues. The ends were cut back, 5 bases at V and 2 bases at J, with 10 bases in the middle. Here the CDR3 DNA reads TGTGCCTGGGGGGAGAGTACTGGAAACACCATATATTTT. Amino acids: CAWGESTGNTIYF. The variable domain in full, with the rest retrieved from reference TRBV30 and TRBJ1-3, is SQTIHQWPATLVQPVGSPLSLECTVEGTSNPNLYWYRQAAGRGLQLLFYSVGIGQISSEVPQNLSASRPQDRQFILSSKKLLLSDSGFYLCAWGESTGNTIYFGEGSWLTVV.

The chain is built from TRBV13 and TRBJ2-7, with unresolved D. The CDR3 runs 13 residues. V was cut by 2 bases and J by 0 bases, with 5 bases left in between. CDR1 is PRHDT and CDR2 is FYEKMQ in the germline V gene (reference sequence). Here the CDR3 reads CASSLTASYEQYF. The CDR3 coding sequence is TGTGCCAGCAGCTTAACAGCCTCCTACGAGCAGTACTTC.

The chain uses TRBV9 and TRBJ2-1, with TRBD1 as a possible D gene (5 bases). V lost 3 bases and J 0 bases, leaving 13 bases between the germline ends. The CDR3 is made up of 16 amino acids. Germline-derived CDR1 and CDR2 are SGDLS and YYNGEE. The CDR3 sequence: CASSENRLSSYNEQFF. CDR3 sequence (DNA): TGTGCCAGCAGCGAGAACAGGCTGAGCTCCTACAATGAGCAGTTCTTC.

This clone was picked up a small number of times. V and J are TRBV10-2 and TRBJ1-1; weak D call: TRBD1 (5 bases). Germline V gene lookup returns CDR1 WSHSY and CDR2 SAAADI. V lost 0 bases and J lost 4, with 12 bases in between. The CDR3 has 15 residues. CDR3 in DNA: TGCGCCAGCAGTGAGTCCAGGGTGACGACCACTGAAGCTTTCTTT. It specifies CASSESRVTTTEAFF.

This chain uses TRBV19 with TRBJ2-3; TRBD2 might be the D (7 bases). Trimming removed 1 base at V and 5 bases at J, with 22 bases between. The CDR3 extends over 18 amino acids. Germline V CDR1 and CDR2: LNHDA, SQIVND (reference sequence). The CDR3 DNA sequence: TGTGCCAGTAGTATAGCCACCAGCAGGGGAGGGCTTGTAGATACGCAGTATTTT. Encoded protein: CASSIATSRGGLVDTQYF.

This sequence joins TRBV6-2 or TRBV6-3 and TRBJ1-2, with TRBD1 matching over 8 bases. V gave up 4 bases and J gave up 8 bases; unmatched junction bases: 12. CDR3 length: 15 residues. Germline V gene lookup returns CDR1 MNHEY and CDR2 SVGEGT. In DNA, the CDR3 is TGTGCCAGCAGTTTCGTGACAGGGGCGGTGGAAGGCTACACCTTC. It is translated as CASSFVTGAVEGYTF.

This CDR3 reads CASSPSGDNYGYTF. The CDR3 region has the DNA TGTGCCAGCTCACCCTCGGGGGATAACTATGGCTACACCTTC. The chain uses TRBV18 and TRBJ1-2; D possibly corresponds to TRBD1 (5 bases). Per germline, CDR1 KGHSH and CDR2 LQKENI. Trimming left V 3 bases short and J 1 base short, with 9 bases between. The CDR3 consists of 14 residues.

The chain couples TRBV3-1 (or the pseudogene TRBV3-2) to TRBJ2-7, with 9 positions matching TRBD2. This CDR3 has 16 amino acids. CDR1 is LGHDT, CDR2 YNNKEL, per germline (reference sequence). The trim removed 1 base at V and 7 bases at J, leaving 11 bases unmatched. The CDR3: CASSQVPGGTSFEQYF. CDR3 nucleotides: TGTGCCAGCAGCCAAGTTCCCGGCGGGACTAGCTTTGAGCAGTACTTC.

The chain combines TRBV25-1 with TRBJ2-7; perhaps TRBD1 as D (5 bases). This CDR3 region has 14 residues. The germline V and J ends were trimmed by 3 bases and 1 base, with 10 bases remaining between them. CDR1 and CDR2 from the germline V gene are MGHDK and SYGVNS. CDR3 region: CASSDRQTSYEQYF. Here the CDR3 DNA reads TGTGCCAGCAGTGATCGACAGACTTCCTACGAGCAGTACTTC.

The V and J genes are TRBV14 and TRBJ2-1, with D possibly matching TRBD2 (6 bases). The V and J ends lost 1 base and 13 bases respectively, with 17 bases between them. CDR3 length equals 14 residues. Germline CDR1 reads SGHDN; CDR2 reads FVKESK. CDR3 amino acids: CASSQAAGSLGQFF. CDR3 DNA: TGTGCCAGCAGCCAAGCAGCCGGGAGCCTAGGTCAGTTCTTC.

This clone was recorded a few times. The chain carries TRBV3-1 (or the pseudogene TRBV3-2) and TRBJ2-5, with D perhaps matching TRBD1 (5 bases). Trimming stripped 0 bases from V and 5 bases from J, with 22 bases between. Germline-derived CDR1 and CDR2 are LGHDT and YNNKEL (reference sequence). The CDR3 length is 18 residues. This chain's CDR3 is CASSQEFLLALPGETQYF. The CDR3 DNA reads TGTGCCAGCAGCCAAGAATTTCTACTCGCCCTTCCAGGGGAGACCCAGTACTTC.

The rearrangement uses TRBV5-1 and TRBJ1-1; D is ambiguous. The length of the CDR3 is 13 residues. Between the trimmed V and J ends, which lost 3 bases and 0 bases, there was a span of 6 bases. CDR1 is SGHRS, CDR2 YFSETQ, per germline. For the CDR3, the DNA is TGCGCCAGCAGCTCCGACTTGAACACTGAAGCTTTCTTT. It encodes CASSSDLNTEAFF.

The rearrangement joins TRBV15 to TRBJ1-3, with D unresolved. Per the germline V gene, CDR1 is LNHNV and CDR2 is YYDKDF (reference sequence). The CDR3 contains 15 residues. Deletions cut 0 bases from V and 0 bases from J, with 6 bases between. CDR3 residues: CATSRDANSGNTIYF. The CDR3 DNA reads TGTGCCACCAGCAGAGATGCTAACTCTGGAAACACCATATATTTT.

V gene TRBV6-1 combines with J gene TRBJ2-7; TRBD2 matches at 8 bases. CDR3 size: 16 residues. The V and J ends lost 2 bases and 2 bases, in that order; junction bases with no gene match: 8. Germline lookup yields CDR1 MNHNS and CDR2 SASEGT. CDR3 in DNA: TGTGCCAGCAGTGAATTCTATGCGGGGGGAGCCTACGAGCAGTACTTC. It is translated as CASSEFYAGGAYEQYF.

The J gene is TRBJ1-1, the V gene TRBV18; 8 bases agree with TRBD1. Germline V gene data show CDR1 as KGHSH and CDR2 as LQKENI. The CDR3 spans 16 residues. V dropped 3 bases and J dropped 1; count of bases not matched to a gene: 7. The CDR3 protein is CASSPLLGQENTEAFF. The CDR3, as DNA: TGTGCCAGCTCACCTTTGTTGGGACAGGAGAACACTGAAGCTTTCTTT.

The V and J genes are TRBV7-2 and TRBJ2-6; unclear D gene. The CDR3 consists of 14 residues. Trimming left V 5 bases short and J 1 base short, with 6 bases between. Per the germline V gene, CDR1 is SGHTA and CDR2 is FQGNSA. The CDR3 DNA reads TGTGCCAGCAGCCCCCAATCTGGGGCCAACGTCCTGACTTTC. Its protein is CASSPQSGANVLTF.

V and J are TRBV19 and TRBJ2-2, with 8 bases aligning to TRBD1. CDR3 length: 14 amino acids. After removal of 8 bases from V and 4 bases from J, the junction contained 6 bases not matched to a gene. Germline lookup yields CDR1 LNHDA and CDR2 SQIVND (reference sequence). The DNA of the CDR3 is TGTGCCAGTCAGGACAGGGCGTTCACCGGGGAGCTGTTTTTT. This codes for CASQDRAFTGELFF.

The chain has TRBV5-5 and TRBJ1-4; 11 bases agree with TRBD1. V gave up 3 bases and J gave up 7 bases; unmatched junction bases: 2. Germline V lookup: CDR1 SGHKS, CDR2 YYEKEE (reference sequence). There are 14 residues in the CDR3. CDR3 in DNA: TGTGCCAGCAGCTGGACAGGGGGCGGTGAAAAACTGTTTTTT. It encodes CASSWTGGGEKLFF.

The J gene is TRBJ2-2, the V gene TRBV14, with 8 nucleotides matching TRBD2. Germline CDR1 reads SGHDN; CDR2 reads FVKESK. Losses at the gene ends were 8 bases for V and 0 bases for J; bases not matched to a gene: 11. CDR3 length: 17 residues. CDR3 residues: CASGTAGGYSNTGELFF. For the CDR3, the DNA is TGTGCCAGCGGGACGGCGGGGGGTTACTCGAACACCGGGGAGCTGTTTTTT.

This clone was seen once. The chain has TRBV7-2 and TRBJ2-7, with 7 bases that match TRBD2. The CDR3 is 15 residues long. J gave up 4 bases and V 5 bases, and 11 bases lay outside the gene matches. Germline CDR1 and CDR2: SGHTA and FQGNSA. The CDR3 region is CASSPNGGGLYEQYF. CDR3 DNA: TGTGCCAGCAGCCCGAACGGCGGGGGACTGTACGAGCAGTACTTC.

The CDR3 loop reads CASTPGQGAGGELFF. The CDR3 DNA reads TGTGCCAGTACCCCGGGACAGGGGGCGGGGGGGGAGCTGTTTTTT. The chain uses TRBV19 and TRBJ2-2; 12 positions agree with TRBD1. This CDR3 comprises 15 residues. V lost 7 bases, J lost 8 bases, and 8 bases stayed unmatched. Germline CDR1 LNHDA, CDR2 SQIVND (reference sequence).

This chain joins TRBV27 and TRBJ1-2; weak D call: TRBD1 (6 bases). Deletions cut 6 bases from V and 8 bases from J, with 16 bases between. CDR3 size: 13 residues. Germline loops: CDR1 MNHEY, CDR2 SMNVEV (reference sequence). CDR3 in DNA: TGTGCCAGCAGCTGGGAGGGGGGAGGCGGCTACACCTTC. Protein sequence: CASSWEGGGGYTF.